The subject of this entry is one T cell receptor (beta chain). The assay was immunoSEQ multiplex PCR, and TCRdb's table has in-frame clones only and misses some. The sample lists about 64,000 clones; 80% to 90% were seen once. The data are from a study of OX40 agonist ivuxolimab in advanced cancers. V lost 5 bases to trimming and J lost 6 bases; unmatched junction nucleotides: 21. The germline gives CDR1 MNHEY, CDR2 SMNVEV (reference sequence). This CDR3 has 19 amino acids. The sequence came from an adult with an advanced solid tumor such as melanoma, head and neck, liver or kidney cancer. The rearrangement links TRBV27 to TRBJ2-3; 9 nucleotides match TRBD2. The sequences come from CD4+ or CD8+ T cells sorted from blood, collected in a trial of the OX40 agonist ivuxolimab. The CDR3 reads CASSRGKGSGGHSGDTQYF. In nucleotides, the CDR3 is TGTGCCAGCAGTAGGGGGAAAGGGAGCGGGGGGCACTCCGGGGATACGCAGTATTTT.